This TCR beta chain derives from a study of shared clonotypes between healthy human individuals. Looking at the study overall: A couple of women and three men aged 18 to 49 made up the donors.

The trim removed 4 bases at V and 1 base at J, leaving 4 bases unmatched. Germline V CDR1 and CDR2: SNHLY, FYNNEI. The length of the CDR3 is 15 residues. The method was immunoSEQ multiplex PCR; TCRdb's version includes in-frame clones alone and lacks a portion of them. The data contain fewer than 3 million clones, around 90% of them singletons. The rearrangement uses TRBV2 and TRBJ1-5; TRBD1 agrees at 7 bases. The receptor was derived from a man younger than 35 in good health. Some clones in this sample may be carry-over from other donors' samples. The sequenced sample consisted of naive CD4+ T cells from PBMCs. Subset in this sample: CD45RA+ positively selected. The CDR3 sequence is CASSADRTSNQPQHF. The CDR3 DNA sequence: TGTGCCAGCAGTGCGGACAGGACAAGCAATCAGCCCCAGCATTTT.